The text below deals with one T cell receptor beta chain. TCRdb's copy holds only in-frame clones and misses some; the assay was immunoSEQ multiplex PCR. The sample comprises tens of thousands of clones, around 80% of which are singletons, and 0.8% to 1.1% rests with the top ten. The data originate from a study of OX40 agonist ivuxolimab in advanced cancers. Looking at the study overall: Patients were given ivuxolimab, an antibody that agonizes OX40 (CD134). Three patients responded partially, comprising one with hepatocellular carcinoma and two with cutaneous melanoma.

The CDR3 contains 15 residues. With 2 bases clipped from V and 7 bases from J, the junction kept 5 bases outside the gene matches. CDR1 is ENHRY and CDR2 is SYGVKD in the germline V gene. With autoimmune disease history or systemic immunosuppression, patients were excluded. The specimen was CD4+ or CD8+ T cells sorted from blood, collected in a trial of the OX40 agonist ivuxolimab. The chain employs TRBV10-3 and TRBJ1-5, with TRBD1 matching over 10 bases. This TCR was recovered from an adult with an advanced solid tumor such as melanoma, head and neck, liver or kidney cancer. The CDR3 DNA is TGTGCCATCAGTGAGGGGGACAGGGGCTGGCAGCCCCAGCATTTT. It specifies CAISEGDRGWQPQHF.